This TCR beta chain was identified during a study of beta chain features in type 1 diabetes. Isolated RNA was reverse transcribed in full, so expressed TCRB transcripts were sequenced. The repertoire was sequenced with immunoSEQ multiplex PCR; TCRdb's copy has only in-frame clones and lacks some. The sample consists of 400,000 or so clones, around a tenth of them appearing once. Trimming left V 4 bases short and J 6 bases short, with 0 bases between. CDR3 length: 9 residues. From germline, CDR1 is SGHRS and CDR2 YFSETQ. Worth noting for this clone: Its antigen is unknown.

Points from the study as a whole: Shortening of TCRB CDR3s, moderate but significant, appeared in all four CD4+ subsets of Type 1 diabetes patients.

The sequencing sample was made of central memory CD4+ T cells from blood. This clonotype was sampled from a man aged 25 to 40 with type 1 diabetes. V usage is TRBV5-1 and J usage is TRBJ2-3; D ambiguous. CDR3 DNA: TGCGCCAGCAGCGATACGCAGTATTTT. Its protein is CASSDTQYF. Full variable domain (rest looked up from reference TRBV5-1 and TRBJ2-3): KAGVTQTPRYLIKTRGQQVTLSCSPISGHRSVSWYQQTPGQGLQFLFEYFSETQRNKGNFPGRFSGRQFSNSRSEMNVSTLELGDSALYLCASSDTQYFGPGTRLTVL.